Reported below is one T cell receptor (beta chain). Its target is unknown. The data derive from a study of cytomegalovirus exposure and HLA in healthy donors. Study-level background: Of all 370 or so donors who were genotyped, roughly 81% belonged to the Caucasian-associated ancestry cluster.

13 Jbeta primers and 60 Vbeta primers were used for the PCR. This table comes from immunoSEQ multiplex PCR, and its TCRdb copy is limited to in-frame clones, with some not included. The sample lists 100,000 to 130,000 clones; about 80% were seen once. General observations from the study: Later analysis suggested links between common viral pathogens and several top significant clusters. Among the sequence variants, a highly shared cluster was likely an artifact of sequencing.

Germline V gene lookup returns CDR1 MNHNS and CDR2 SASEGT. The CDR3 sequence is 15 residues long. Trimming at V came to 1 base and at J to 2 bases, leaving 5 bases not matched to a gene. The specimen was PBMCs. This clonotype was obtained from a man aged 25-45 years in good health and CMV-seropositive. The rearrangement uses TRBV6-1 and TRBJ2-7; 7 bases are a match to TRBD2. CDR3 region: CASSEVRGMAYEQYF. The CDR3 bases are TGTGCCAGCAGTGAAGTGCGGGGGATGGCCTACGAGCAGTACTTC.